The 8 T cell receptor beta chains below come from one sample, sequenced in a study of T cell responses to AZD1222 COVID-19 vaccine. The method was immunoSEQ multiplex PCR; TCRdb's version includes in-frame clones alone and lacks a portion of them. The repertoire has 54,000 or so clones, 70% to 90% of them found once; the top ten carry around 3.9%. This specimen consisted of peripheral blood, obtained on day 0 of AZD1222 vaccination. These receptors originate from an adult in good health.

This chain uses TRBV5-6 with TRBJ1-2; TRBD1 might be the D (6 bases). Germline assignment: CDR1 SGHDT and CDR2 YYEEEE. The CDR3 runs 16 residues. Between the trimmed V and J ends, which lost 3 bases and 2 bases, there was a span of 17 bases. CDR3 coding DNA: TGTGCCAGCAGCTCGGAGGGGGGCGGCCTAAACTATGGCTACACCTTC. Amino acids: CASSSEGGGLNYGYTF.

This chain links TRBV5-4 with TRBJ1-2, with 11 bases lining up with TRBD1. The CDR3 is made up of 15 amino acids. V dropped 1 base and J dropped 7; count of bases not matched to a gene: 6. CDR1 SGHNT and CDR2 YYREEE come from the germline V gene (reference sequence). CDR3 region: CASSLLGTGGRGYTF. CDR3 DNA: TGTGCCAGCAGCTTGTTGGGGACAGGGGGTCGTGGCTACACCTTC.

CDR3 protein: CATSSPRAGLNTEAFF. The CDR3 nucleotides are TGTGCCACCAGCAGCCCGCGTGCAGGCCTGAACACTGAAGCTTTCTTT. This sequence joins TRBV15 and TRBJ1-1; D is uncertain. The CDR3 is 16 residues long. Germline V gene data show CDR1 as LNHNV and CDR2 as YYDKDF (reference sequence). With 3 bases removed from V and 0 bases from J, the gap between germline ends came to 14 bases.

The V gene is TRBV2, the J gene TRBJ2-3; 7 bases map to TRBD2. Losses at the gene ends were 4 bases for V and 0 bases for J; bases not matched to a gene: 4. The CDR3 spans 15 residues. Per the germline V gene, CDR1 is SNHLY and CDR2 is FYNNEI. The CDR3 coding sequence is TGTGCCAGCAGTGGGGGGGGATGGAGCACAGATACGCAGTATTTT. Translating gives CASSGGGWSTDTQYF.

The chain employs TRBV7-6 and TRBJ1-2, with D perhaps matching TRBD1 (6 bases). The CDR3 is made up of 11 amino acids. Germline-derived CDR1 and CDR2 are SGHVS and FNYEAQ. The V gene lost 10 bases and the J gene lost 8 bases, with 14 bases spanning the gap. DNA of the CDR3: TGTGCCACCTGGGGGCTAAGAGGCTACACCTTC. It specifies CATWGLRGYTF.

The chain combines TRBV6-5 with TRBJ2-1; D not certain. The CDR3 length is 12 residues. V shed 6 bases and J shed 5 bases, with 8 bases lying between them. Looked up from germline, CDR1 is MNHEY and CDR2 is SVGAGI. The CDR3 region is CASRVYNNEQFF. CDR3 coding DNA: TGTGCCAGCAGGGTTTATAACAATGAGCAGTTCTTC.

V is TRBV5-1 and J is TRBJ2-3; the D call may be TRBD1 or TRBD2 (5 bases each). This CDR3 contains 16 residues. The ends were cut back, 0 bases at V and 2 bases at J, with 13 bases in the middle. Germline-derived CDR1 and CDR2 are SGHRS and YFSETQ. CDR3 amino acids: CASSLGPGPNTDTQYF. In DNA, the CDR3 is TGCGCCAGCAGCTTGGGTCCGGGGCCCAACACAGATACGCAGTATTTT.

The CDR3 DNA follows: TGTGCCAGCAGCTTAGGGGAACGGGAAAAACTGTTTTTT. Its translation: CASSLGEREKLFF. The chain links TRBV7-2 to TRBJ1-4; D not certain. Looked up from germline, CDR1 is SGHTA and CDR2 is FQGNSA. The CDR3 totals 13 residues. V was trimmed by 1 base and J by 8 bases, leaving 8 bases between them.